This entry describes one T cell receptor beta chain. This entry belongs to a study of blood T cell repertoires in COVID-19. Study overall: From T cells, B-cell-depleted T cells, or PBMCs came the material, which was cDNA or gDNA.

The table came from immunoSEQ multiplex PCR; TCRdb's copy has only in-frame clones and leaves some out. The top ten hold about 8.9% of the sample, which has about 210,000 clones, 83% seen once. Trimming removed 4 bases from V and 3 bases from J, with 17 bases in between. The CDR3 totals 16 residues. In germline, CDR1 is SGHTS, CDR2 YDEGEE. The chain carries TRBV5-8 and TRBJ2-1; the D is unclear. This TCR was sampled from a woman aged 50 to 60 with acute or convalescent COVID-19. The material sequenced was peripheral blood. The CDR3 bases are TGTGCCAGCAGCCACGACCTCGCACAGAACTACAATGAGCAGTTCTTC. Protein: CASSHDLAQNYNEQFF. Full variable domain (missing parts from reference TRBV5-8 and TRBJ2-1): EAGVTQSPTHLIKTRGQQATLRCSPISGHTSVYWYQQALGLGLQFLLWYDEGEERNRGNFPPRFSGRQFPNYSSELNVNALELEDSALYLCASSHDLAQNYNEQFFGPGTRLTVL.